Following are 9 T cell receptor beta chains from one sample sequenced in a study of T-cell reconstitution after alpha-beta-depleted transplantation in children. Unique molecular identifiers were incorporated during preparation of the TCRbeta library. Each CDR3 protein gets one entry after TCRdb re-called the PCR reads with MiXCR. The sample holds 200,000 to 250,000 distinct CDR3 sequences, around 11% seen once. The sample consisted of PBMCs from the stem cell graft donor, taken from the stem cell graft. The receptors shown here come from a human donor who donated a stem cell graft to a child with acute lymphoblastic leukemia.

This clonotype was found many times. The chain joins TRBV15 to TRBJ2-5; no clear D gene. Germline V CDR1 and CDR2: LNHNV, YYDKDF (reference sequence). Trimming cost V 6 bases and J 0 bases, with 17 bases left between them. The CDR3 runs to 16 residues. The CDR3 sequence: CATSKIQKANQETQYF. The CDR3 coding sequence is TGTGCCACCAGTAAGATCCAAAAGGCGAACCAAGAGACCCAGTACTTC.

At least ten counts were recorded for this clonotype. CDR3 residues: CASKRGGAHEQFF. As DNA, the CDR3 is TGTGCCAGCAAGCGCGGGGGGGCACATGAGCAGTTCTTC. The chain carries TRBV28 and TRBJ2-1; 9 nucleotides align to TRBD2. The length of the CDR3 is 13 residues. The V gene's germline CDR1 is MDHEN and CDR2 SYDVKM. V lost 7 bases, J lost 8 bases, and 6 bases stayed unmatched.

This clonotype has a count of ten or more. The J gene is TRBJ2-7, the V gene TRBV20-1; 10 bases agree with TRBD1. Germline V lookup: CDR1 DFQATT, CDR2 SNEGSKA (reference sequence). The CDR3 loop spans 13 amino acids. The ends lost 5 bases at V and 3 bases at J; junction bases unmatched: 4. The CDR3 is CSAGTGDDYEQYF. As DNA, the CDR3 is TGCAGTGCTGGGACAGGGGATGACTACGAGCAGTACTTC.

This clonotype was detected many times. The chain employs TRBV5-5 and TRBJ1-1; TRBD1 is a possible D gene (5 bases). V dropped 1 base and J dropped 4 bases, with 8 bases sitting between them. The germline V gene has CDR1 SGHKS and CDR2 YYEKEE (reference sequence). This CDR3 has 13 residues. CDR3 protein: CASSLTGATEAFF. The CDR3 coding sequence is TGTGCCAGCAGCTTGACAGGTGCCACTGAAGCTTTCTTT.

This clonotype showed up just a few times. The CDR3 DNA reads TGTGCCATCAGTGAGTCACGGGACCAAGAGACCCAGTACTTC. Translation: CAISESRDQETQYF. The chain carries TRBV10-3 and TRBJ2-5; D uncertain. Trimming shortened V by 0 bases and J by 0 bases, and 5 bases separated the two germline ends. Germline V gives CDR1 ENHRY, CDR2 SYGVKD. This CDR3 spans 14 amino acids.

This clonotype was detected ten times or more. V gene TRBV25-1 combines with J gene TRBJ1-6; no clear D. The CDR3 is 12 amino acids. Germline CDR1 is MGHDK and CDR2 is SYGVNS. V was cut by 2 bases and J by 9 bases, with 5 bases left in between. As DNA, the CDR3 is TGTGCCAGCAGTGAAGGGGTTTCACCCCTCCACTTT. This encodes CASSEGVSPLHF.

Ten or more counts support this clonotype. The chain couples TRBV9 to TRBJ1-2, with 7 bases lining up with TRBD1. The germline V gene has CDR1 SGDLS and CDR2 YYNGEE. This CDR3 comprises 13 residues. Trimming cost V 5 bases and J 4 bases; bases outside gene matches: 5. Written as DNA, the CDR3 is TGTGCCAGCAGTGAGGGGGACAGCTATGGCTACACCTTC. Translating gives CASSEGDSYGYTF.

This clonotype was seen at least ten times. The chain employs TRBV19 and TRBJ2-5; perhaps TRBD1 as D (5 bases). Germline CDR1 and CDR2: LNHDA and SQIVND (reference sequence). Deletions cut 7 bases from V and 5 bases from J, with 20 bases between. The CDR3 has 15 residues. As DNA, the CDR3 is TGTGCCAGTACCCAATCGGAAAGGGGTCGGGAGACCCAGTACTTC. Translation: CASTQSERGRETQYF.

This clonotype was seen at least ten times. The CDR3 loop is CASTRTGRHEQYF. CDR3 bases: TGTGCCAGTACTAGGACAGGGAGGCACGAGCAGTACTTC. This sequence joins TRBV27 and TRBJ2-7, with 8 bases fitting TRBD1. The CDR3 consists of 13 residues. Trimming took 9 bases from V and 5 from J; bases not matched to a gene: 9. Germline V CDR1 and CDR2: MNHEY, SMNVEV (reference sequence).